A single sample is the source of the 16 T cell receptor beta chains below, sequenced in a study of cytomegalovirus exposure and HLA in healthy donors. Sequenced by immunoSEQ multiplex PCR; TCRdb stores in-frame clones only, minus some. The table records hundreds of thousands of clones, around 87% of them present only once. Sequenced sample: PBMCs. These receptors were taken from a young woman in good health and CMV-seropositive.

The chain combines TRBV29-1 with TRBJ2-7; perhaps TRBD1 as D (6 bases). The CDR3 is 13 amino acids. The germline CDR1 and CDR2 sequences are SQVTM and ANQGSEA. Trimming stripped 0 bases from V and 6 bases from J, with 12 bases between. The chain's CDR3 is CSVEEGALFEQYF. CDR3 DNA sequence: TGCAGCGTTGAAGAGGGGGCTCTTTTCGAGCAGTACTTC.

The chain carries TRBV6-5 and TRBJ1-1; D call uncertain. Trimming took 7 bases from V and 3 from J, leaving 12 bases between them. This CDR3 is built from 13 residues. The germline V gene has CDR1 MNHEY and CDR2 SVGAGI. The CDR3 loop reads CASTPPGYTEAFF. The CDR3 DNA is TGTGCCAGCACCCCCCCAGGCTACACTGAAGCTTTCTTT.

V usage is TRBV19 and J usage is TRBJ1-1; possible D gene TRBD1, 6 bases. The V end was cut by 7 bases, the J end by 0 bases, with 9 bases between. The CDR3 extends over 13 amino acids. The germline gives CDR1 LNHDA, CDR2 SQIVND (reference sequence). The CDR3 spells CASINRVNTEAFF. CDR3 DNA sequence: TGTGCCAGTATTAACAGGGTGAACACTGAAGCTTTCTTT.

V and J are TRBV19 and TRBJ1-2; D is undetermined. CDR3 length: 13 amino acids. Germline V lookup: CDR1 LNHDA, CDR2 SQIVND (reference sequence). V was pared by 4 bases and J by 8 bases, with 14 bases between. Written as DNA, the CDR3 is TGTGCCAGTAGTAGTTCGGTGAGGCAAGGCTACACCTTC. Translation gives CASSSSVRQGYTF.

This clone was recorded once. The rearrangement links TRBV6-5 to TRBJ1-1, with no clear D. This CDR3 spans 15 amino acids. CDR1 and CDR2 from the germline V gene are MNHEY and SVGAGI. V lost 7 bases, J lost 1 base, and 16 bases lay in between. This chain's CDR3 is CASKLRRTPNTEAFF. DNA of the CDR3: TGTGCCAGCAAATTACGCCGGACTCCGAACACTGAAGCTTTCTTT.

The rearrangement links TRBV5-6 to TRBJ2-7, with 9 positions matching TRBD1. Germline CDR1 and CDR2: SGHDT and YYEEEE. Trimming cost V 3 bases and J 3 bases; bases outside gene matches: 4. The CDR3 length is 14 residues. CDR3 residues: CASSSGTGLYEQYF. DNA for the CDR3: TGTGCCAGCAGCTCCGGGACAGGGCTCTACGAGCAGTACTTC. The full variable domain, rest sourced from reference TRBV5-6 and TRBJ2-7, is DAGVTQSPTHLIKTRGQQVTLRCSPKSGHDTVSWYQQALGQGPQFIFQYYEEEERQRGNFPDRFSGHQFPNYSSELNVNALLLGDSALYLCASSSGTGLYEQYFGPGTRLTVT.

The CDR3 here is CASSLVGGTGLDDTQYF. In DNA, the CDR3 is TGTGCCAGCAGTTTAGTGGGGGGGACAGGTCTGGATGATACGCAGTATTTT. The chain uses TRBV27 and TRBJ2-3; a possible D gene is TRBD1 (8 bases). Germline V gene lookup returns CDR1 MNHEY and CDR2 SMNVEV (reference sequence). The CDR3 loop spans 17 amino acids. V was clipped by 2 bases and J by 6 bases, with 21 bases between them.

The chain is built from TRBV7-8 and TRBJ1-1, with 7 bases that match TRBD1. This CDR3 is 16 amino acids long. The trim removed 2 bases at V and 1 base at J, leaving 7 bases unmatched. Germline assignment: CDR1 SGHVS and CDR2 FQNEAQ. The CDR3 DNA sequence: TGTGCCAGCAGCTTACTTTACAGGGGACGGAACACTGAAGCTTTCTTT. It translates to CASSLLYRGRNTEAFF.

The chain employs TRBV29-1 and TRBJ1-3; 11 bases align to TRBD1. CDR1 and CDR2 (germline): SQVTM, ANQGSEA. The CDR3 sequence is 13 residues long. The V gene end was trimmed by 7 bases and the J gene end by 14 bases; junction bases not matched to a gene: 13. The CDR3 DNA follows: TGCAGCGCAAGGACAGGGGGCGAAGCTGGGGTATATTTT. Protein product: CSARTGGEAGVYF.

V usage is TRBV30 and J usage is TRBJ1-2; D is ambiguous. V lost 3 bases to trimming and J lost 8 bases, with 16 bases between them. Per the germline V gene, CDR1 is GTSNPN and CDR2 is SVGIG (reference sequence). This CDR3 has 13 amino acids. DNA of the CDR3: TGTGCCTGGAGCCACTCGTCCCGCTACGGCTACACCTTC. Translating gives CAWSHSSRYGYTF.

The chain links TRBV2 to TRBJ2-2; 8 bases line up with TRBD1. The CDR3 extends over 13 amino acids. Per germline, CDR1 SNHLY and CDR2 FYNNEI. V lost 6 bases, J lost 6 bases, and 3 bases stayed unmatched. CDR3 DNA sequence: TGTGCCAGCAGGACAGGGGAGGCCGGGGAGCTGTTTTTT. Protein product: CASRTGEAGELFF.

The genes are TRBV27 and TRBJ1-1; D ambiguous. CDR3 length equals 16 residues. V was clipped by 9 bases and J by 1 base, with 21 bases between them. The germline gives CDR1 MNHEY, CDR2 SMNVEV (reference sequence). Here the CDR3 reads CASANQAALRNTEAFF. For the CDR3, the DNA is TGTGCCAGTGCCAATCAGGCAGCATTAAGGAACACTGAAGCTTTCTTT.

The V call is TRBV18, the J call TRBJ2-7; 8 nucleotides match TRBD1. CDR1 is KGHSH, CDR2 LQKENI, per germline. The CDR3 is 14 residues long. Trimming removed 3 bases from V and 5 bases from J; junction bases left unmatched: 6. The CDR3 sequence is CASSPTGEGNEQYF. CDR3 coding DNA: TGTGCCAGCTCACCGACAGGGGAAGGGAACGAGCAGTACTTC.

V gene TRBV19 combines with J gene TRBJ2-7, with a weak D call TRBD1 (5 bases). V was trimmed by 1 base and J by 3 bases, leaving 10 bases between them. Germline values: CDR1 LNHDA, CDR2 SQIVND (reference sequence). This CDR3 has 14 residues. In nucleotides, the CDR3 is TGTGCCAGTAGTATAGTAGGGGCCCTCTACGAGCAGTACTTC. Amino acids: CASSIVGALYEQYF.

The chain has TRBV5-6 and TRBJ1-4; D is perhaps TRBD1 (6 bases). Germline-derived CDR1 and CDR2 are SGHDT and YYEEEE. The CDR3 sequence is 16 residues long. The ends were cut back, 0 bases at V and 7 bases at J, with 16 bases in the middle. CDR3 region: CASSLAEGGGSEKLFF. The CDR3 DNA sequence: TGTGCCAGCAGCTTGGCGGAAGGGGGTGGGAGTGAAAAACTGTTTTTT.

The CDR3 protein is CASRPGTGGYYEQYF. CDR3 nucleotides: TGTGCCAGCAGACCCGGGACAGGGGGTTACTACGAGCAGTACTTC. This chain uses TRBV6-5 with TRBJ2-7; 11 bases fit TRBD1. V was clipped by 6 bases and J by 3 bases; unmatched bases: 7. Germline CDR1 reads MNHEY; CDR2 reads SVGAGI. This CDR3 region has 15 residues.